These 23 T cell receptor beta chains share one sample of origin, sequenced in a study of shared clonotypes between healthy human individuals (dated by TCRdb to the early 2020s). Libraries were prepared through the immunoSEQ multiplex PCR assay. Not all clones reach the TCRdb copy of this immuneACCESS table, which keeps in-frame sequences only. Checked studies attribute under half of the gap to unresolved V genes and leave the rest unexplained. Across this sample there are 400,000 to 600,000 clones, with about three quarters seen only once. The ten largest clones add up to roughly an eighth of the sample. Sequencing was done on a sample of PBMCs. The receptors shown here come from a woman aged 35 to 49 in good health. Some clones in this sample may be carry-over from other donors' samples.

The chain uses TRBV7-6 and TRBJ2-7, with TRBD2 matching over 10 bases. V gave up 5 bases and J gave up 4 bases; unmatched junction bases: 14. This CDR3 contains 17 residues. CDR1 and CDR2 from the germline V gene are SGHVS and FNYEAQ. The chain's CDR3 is CASSTHKPSGGTYEQYF. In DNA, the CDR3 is TGTGCCAGCAGCACCCACAAACCTAGCGGGGGCACGTACGAGCAGTACTTC. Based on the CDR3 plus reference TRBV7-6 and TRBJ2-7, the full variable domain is GAGVSQSPRYKVTKRGQDVALRCDPISGHVSLYWYRQALGQGPEFLTYFNYEAQQDKSGLPNDRFSAERPEGSISTLTIQRTEQRDSAMYRCASSTHKPSGGTYEQYFGPGTRLTVT.

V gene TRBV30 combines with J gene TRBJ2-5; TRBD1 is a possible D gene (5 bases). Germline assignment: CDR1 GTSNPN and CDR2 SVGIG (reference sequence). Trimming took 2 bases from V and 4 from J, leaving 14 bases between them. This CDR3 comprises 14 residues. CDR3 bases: TGTGCCTGGAGTAAAGGGGCTAATCGAGAGACCCAGTACTTC. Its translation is CAWSKGANRETQYF.

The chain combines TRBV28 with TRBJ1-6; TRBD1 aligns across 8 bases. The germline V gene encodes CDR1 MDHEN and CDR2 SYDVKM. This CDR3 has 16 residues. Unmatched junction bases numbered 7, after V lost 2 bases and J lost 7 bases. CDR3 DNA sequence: TGTGCCAGCAGTTTAGGGGGCAGGGGGCGAAATTCACCCCTCCACTTT. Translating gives CASSLGGRGRNSPLHF.

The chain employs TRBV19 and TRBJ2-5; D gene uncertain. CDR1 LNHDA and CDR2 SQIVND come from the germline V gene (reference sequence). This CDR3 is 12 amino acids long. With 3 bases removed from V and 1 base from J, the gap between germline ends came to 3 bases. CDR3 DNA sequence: TGTGCCAGTAGTATGATCCAAGAGACCCAGTACTTC. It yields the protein CASSMIQETQYF.

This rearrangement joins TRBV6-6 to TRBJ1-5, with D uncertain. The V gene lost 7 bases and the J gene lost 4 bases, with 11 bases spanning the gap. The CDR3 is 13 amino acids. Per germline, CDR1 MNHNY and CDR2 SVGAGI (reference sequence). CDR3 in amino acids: CASTQGRNQPQHF. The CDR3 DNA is TGTGCCAGCACCCAAGGGAGGAATCAGCCCCAGCATTTT.

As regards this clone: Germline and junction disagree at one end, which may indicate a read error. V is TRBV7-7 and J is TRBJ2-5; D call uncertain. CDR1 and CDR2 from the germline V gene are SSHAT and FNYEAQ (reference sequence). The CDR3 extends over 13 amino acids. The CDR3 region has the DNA TGTGCTAGCAGCTTAGGAGTACAAGAGACCCAGTACTTC. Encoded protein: CASSLGVQETQYF.

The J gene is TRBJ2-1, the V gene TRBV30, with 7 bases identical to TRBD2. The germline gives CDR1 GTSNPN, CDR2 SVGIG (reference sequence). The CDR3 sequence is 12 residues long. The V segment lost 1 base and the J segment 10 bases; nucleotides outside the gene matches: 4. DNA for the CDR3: TGTGCCTGGAGTGCCCGACTAGCCGAGCAGTTCTTC. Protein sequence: CAWSARLAEQFF. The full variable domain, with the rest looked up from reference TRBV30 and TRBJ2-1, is SQTIHQWPATLVQPVGSPLSLECTVEGTSNPNLYWYRQAAGRGLQLLFYSVGIGQISSEVPQNLSASRPQDRQFILSSKKLLLSDSGFYLCAWSARLAEQFFGPGTRLTVL.

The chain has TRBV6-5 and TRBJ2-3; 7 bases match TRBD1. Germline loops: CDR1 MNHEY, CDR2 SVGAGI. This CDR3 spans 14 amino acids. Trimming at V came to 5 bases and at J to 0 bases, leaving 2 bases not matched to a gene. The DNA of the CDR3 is TGTGCCAGCAGTCCGGGACAGAGCACAGATACGCAGTATTTT. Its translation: CASSPGQSTDTQYF.

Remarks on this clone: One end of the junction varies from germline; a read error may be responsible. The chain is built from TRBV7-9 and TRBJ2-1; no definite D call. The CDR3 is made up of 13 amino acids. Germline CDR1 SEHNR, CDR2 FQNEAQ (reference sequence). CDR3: CASSLENSPHVIF. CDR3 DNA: TGTGCCAGCAGCTTAGAAAACAGTCCCCACGTGATCTTC.

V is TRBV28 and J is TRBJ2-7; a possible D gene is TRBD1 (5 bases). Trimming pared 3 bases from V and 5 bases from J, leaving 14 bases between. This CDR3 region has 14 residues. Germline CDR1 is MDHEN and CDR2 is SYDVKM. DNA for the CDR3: TGTGCCAGCAGTTTGTTTGGGGCAAGAAACGAGCAGTACTTC. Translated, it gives CASSLFGARNEQYF.

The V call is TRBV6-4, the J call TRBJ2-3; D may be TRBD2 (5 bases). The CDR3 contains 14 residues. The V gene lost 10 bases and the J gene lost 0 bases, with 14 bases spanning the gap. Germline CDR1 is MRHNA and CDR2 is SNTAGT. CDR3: CATSLDSSTDTQYF. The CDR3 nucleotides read TGTGCCACTTCACTAGATTCTAGCACAGATACGCAGTATTTT.

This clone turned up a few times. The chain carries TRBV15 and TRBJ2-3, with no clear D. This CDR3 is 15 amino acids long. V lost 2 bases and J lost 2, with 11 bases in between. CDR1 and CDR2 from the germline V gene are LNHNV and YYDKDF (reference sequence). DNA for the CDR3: TGTGCCACCAGCAGACCGGCCTTCTCCACAGATACGCAGTATTTT. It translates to CATSRPAFSTDTQYF.

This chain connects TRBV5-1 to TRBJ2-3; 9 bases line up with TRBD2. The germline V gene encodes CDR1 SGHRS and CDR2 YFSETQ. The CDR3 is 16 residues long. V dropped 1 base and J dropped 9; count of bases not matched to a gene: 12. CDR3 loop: CASSLIGAGGQSTQYF. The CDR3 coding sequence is TGCGCCAGCAGCTTGATCGGGGCGGGAGGGCAGTCGACGCAGTATTTT.

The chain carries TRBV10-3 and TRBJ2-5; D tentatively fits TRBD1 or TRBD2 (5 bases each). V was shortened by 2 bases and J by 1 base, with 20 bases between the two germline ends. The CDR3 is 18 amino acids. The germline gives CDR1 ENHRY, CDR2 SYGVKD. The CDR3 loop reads CAISEDGRDLKIQETQYF. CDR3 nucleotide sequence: TGTGCCATCAGTGAGGATGGCCGGGACCTTAAAATCCAAGAGACCCAGTACTTC.

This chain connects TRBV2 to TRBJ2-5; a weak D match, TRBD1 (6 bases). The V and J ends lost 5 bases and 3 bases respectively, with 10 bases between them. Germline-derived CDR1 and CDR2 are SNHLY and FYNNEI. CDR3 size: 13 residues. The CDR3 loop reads CASSRGQKETQYF. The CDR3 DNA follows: TGTGCCAGCAGTCGCGGACAGAAAGAGACCCAGTACTTC.

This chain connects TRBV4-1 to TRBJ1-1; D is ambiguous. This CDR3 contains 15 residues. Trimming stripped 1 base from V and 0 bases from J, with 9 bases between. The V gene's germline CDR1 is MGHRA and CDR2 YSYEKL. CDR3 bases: TGCGCCAGCAGCCAAGTCGGAGTAATGAACACTGAAGCTTTCTTT. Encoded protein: CASSQVGVMNTEAFF.

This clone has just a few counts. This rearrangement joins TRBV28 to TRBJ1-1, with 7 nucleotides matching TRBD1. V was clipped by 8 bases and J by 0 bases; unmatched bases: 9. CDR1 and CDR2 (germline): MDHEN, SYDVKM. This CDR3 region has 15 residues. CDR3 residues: CASGRDRPLNTEAFF. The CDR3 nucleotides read TGTGCCAGCGGCAGGGACAGACCTTTGAACACTGAAGCTTTCTTT.

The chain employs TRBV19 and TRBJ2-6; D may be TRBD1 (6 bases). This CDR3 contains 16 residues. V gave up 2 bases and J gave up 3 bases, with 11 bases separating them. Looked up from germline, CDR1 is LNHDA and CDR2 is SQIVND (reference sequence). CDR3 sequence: CASSIYTGLGANVLTF. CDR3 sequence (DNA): TGTGCCAGTAGTATATACACAGGGCTTGGGGCCAACGTCCTGACTTTC.

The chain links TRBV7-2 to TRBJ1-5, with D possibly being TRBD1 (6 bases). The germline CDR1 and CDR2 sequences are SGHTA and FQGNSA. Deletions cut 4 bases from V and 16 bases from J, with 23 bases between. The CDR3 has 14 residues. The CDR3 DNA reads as TGTGCCAGCAGCTCGTACCCGGCCCGGACAGCCATCCATTTT. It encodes CASSSYPARTAIHF.

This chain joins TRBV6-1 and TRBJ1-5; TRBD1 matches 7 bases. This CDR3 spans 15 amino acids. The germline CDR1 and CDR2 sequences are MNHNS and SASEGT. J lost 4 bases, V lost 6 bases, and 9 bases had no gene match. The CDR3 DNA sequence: TGTGCCAGCAGAGAAACAGGGGTCCCAAATCAGCCCCAGCATTTT. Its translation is CASRETGVPNQPQHF.

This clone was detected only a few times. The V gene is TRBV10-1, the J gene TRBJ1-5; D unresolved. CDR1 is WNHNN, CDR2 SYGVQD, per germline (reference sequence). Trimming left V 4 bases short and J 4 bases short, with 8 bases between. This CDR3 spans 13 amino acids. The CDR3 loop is CASSGLVNQPQHF. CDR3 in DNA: TGCGCCAGCAGTGGGTTGGTTAATCAGCCCCAGCATTTT.

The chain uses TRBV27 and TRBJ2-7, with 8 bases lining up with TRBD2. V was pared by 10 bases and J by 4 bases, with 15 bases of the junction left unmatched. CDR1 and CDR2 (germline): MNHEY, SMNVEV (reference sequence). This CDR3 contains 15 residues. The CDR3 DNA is TGTGCCACCCAGAGCGGGAGTGGTCGGTTGTACGAGCAGTACTTC. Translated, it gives CATQSGSGRLYEQYF.

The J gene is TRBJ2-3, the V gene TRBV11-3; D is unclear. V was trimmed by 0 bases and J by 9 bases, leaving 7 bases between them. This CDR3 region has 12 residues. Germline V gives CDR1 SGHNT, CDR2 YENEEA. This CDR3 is CASSLEWGTQYF. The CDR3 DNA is TGTGCCAGCAGCTTAGAATGGGGAACGCAGTATTTT.